Shown below are 4 T cell receptor beta chains from a single sample sequenced in a study of T cells in Graves' hyperthyroidism and ophthalmopathy (dated by TCRdb to between 2019 and 2020). The method was multiplex PCR. TCRdb shows the sequencer as Illumina HiSeq 2000. The TCR beta CDR3 regions were amplified from RNA transcripts. A first-round RT-PCR of the TCR CDR3 used the HTBI primer set with the Qiagen OneStep RT-PCR kit. Through fastp at Q25 and MiXCR, TCRdb rebuilt clones from the public reads, retaining in-frame beta chains. Each CDR3 protein gets just one entry, which takes the most common genes and DNA from the rows behind it. Recorded for this sample are about 360,000 distinct CDR3 sequences; roughly 13% of them occurred a single time. Of the sample, 9.2% falls within the top ten clones. The sample consisted of blood. The receptor set was obtained from a woman aged 18-30 years with Graves' hyperthyroidism.

V and J are TRBV4-3 and TRBJ2-7, with 11 bases aligning to TRBD2. CDR3 length equals 16 residues. Per germline, CDR1 LGHNA and CDR2 YSLEER. Losses at the gene ends were 0 bases for V and 7 bases for J; bases not matched to a gene: 8. The CDR3 loop reads CASSQDGTSGRGEQYF. The CDR3 DNA reads as TGCGCCAGCAGCCAAGATGGGACTAGCGGCAGGGGGGAGCAGTACTTC.

This clonotype was picked up many times. This chain joins TRBV5-1 and TRBJ1-3; no clear D gene. CDR3 length equals 15 residues. The V and J ends lost 4 bases and 0 bases respectively, with 11 bases between them. The germline V gene encodes CDR1 SGHRS and CDR2 YFSETQ. CDR3: CASSITGASGNTIYF. The DNA of the CDR3 is TGCGCCAGCAGCATTACGGGAGCCTCTGGAAACACCATATATTTT.

This clonotype has ten or more counts. This sequence joins TRBV6-5 and TRBJ1-1; TRBD1 is a possible D gene (6 bases). Germline V CDR1 and CDR2: MNHEY, SVGAGI. The CDR3 sequence is 17 residues long. V lost 0 bases and J 0 bases, leaving 14 bases between the germline ends. The CDR3: CASSYSGWGQMNTEAFF. The CDR3 DNA sequence: TGTGCCAGCAGTTACTCAGGATGGGGACAAATGAACACTGAAGCTTTCTTT.

Ten or more counts support this clonotype. The chain joins TRBV28 to TRBJ2-3, with 8 bases that match TRBD1. Germline loops: CDR1 MDHEN, CDR2 SYDVKM. The CDR3 totals 15 residues. Unmatched junction bases numbered 12, after V lost 7 bases and J lost 6 bases. CDR3 bases: TGTGCCAGCACCCAGGGGACAGGAGTTGCGGATACGCAGTATTTT. Translation gives CASTQGTGVADTQYF.